These T cell receptor beta chains were read from a single sample in a study of blood T cell repertoires in COVID-19. Repertoires were generated with immunoSEQ multiplex PCR, while TCRdb's copy carries only in-frame clones and drops some. This table has 50,000 to 55,000 clones, around 90% appearing once. The sample comprised peripheral blood. The receptors stem from a man in his forties or fifties with active COVID-19. The CDR3 runs from the conserved cysteine through the conserved F or W. A D gene is named only where the DNA matches it firmly. Where a row states a size, it is once, few, many or the class of an expanded clone; other rows omit it.

D	V	length	size	J	CDR3	DNA
NA	TRBV7-2	17	few	TRBJ1-5	CASSLRGGAVGNQPQHF	TGTGCCAGCAGCTTAAGAGGAGGGGCAGTGGGGAATCAGCCCCAGCATTTT
NA	TRBV3-1/TRBV3-2	14	NA	TRBJ1-2	CASSSRLQGNGYTF	TGTGCCAGCAGCTCTCGTCTTCAGGGGAATGGCTACACCTTC
TRBD1	TRBV4-1	16	NA	TRBJ2-7	CASSQTGTGLAYEQYF	TGCGCCAGCAGCCAGACCGGGACAGGCCTGGCCTACGAGCAGTACTTC
NA	TRBV7-2	14	NA	TRBJ1-1	CASSFTSFDTEAFF	TGTGCCAGCAGCTTTACATCGTTCGACACTGAAGCTTTCTTT
NA	TRBV3-1/TRBV3-2	12	NA	TRBJ1-2	CASSQDEYGYTF	TGTGCCAGCAGCCAAGATGAGTATGGCTACACCTTC
TRBD1	TRBV6-5	15	NA	TRBJ1-1	CASSIQTGLNTEAFF	TGTGCCAGCAGTATTCAGACAGGGTTGAACACTGAAGCTTTCTTT
NA	TRBV7-2	14	NA	TRBJ2-1	CASSLAGTFNEQFF	TGTGCCAGCAGCTTGGCCGGGACTTTCAATGAGCAGTTCTTC
TRBD1	TRBV15	16	NA	TRBJ1-4	CATSRGGTGMDEKLFF	TGTGCCACCAGCAGGGGAGGGACAGGGATGGATGAAAAACTGTTTTTT
NA	TRBV6-5	13	NA	TRBJ2-3	CASSYGRTDTQYF	TGTGCCAGCAGTTACGGGCGAACAGATACGCAGTATTTT
NA	TRBV11-3	12	NA	TRBJ2-5	CASSPSHETQYF	TGTGCCAGCAGCCCTAGCCATGAGACCCAGTACTTC
NA	TRBV12-3/TRBV12-4	13	few	TRBJ1-3	CASSLGHGSAYYF	TGTGCCAGCAGTTTAGGACATGGAAGTGCATATTACTTT